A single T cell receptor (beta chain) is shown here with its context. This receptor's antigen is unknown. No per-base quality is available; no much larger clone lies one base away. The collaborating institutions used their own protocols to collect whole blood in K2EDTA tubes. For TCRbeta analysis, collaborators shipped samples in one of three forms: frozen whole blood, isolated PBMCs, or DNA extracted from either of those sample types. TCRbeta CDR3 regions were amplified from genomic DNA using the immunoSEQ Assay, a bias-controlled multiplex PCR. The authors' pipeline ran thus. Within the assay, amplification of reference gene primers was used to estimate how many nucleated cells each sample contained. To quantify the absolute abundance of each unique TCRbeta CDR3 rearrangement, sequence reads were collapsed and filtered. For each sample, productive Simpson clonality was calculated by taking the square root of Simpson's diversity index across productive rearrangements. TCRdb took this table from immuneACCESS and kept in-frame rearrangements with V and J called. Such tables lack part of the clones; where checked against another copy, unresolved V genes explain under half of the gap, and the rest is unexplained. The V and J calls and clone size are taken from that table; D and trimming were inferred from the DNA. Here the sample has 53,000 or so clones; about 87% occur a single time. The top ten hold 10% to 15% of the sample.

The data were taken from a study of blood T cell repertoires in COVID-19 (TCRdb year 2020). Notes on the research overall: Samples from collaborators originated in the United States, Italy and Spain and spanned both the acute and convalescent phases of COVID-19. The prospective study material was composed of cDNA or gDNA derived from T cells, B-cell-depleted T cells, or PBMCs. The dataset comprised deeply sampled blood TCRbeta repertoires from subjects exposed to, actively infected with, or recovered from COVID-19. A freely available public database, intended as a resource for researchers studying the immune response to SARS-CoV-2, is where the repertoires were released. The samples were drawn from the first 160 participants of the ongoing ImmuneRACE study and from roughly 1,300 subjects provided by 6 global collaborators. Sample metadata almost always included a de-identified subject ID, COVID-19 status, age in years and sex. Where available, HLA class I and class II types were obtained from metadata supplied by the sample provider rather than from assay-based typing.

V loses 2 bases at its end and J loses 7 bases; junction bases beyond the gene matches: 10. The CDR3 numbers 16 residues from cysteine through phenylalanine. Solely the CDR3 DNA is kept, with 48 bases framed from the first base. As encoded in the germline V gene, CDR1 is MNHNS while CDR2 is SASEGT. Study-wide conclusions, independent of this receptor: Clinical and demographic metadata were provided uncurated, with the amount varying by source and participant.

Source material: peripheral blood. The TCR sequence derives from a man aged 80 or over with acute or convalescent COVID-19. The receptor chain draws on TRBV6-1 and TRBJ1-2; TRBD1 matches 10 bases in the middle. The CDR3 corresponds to CASSEIRTGGLGGYTF. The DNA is TGTGCCAGCAGTGAAATCCGGACAGGGGGTTTAGGTGGCTACACCTTC.